The entry below gives a single T cell receptor beta chain sequence along with its context. Its antigen is unidentified. One junction end does not reproduce the germline sequence, and a read error may be involved. CDR3 and TCR beta VDJ profiling relied on a genomic DNA template. MiXCR, applied by TCRdb to the reads, yields one record per CDR3 protein. The sample yields fewer than 200,000 distinct CDR3 sequences, 60% to 70% seen once. This record comes from a study of CD8+CD57+ T cells in acquired aplastic anemia. Study information: Each DNA sample taken from sorted CD4+ and CD8+ cells came to approximately 3 ug on average. As sequenced from healthy donors, CD4+ cells averaged roughly 10 million reads.

Regarding the study as a whole: It was found that some 31 CD8+ CDR3 sequences were shared between patients and controls. In CD8+ cells, Simpson's diversity showed no significant difference between patients and controls.

This receptor was taken from a human donor in good health. The sequenced material came from sorted CD4+, CD8+, or CD8+CD57+ T cells (not recorded which) from PBMCs.

The DNA of the CDR3 is TGTGCCAGCAGTTATGTGACAGGGGAATACCAAGAGACCCAGTACTTC. This encodes CASSYVTGEYQETQYF. The rearrangement joins TRBV10-3 to TRBJ2-5; 8 positions agree with TRBD1. CDR3 length: 16 residues. Germline loops: CDR1 ENHRY, CDR2 SYGVKD.